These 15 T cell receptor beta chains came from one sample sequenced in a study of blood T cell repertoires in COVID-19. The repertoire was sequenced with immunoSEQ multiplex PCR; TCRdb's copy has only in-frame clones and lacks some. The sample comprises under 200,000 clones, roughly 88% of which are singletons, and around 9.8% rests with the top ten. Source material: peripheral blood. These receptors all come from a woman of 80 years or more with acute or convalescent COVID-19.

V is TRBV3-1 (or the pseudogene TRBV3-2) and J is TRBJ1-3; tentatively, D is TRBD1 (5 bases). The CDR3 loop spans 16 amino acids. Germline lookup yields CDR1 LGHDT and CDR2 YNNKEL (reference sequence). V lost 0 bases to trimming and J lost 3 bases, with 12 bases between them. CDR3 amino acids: CASSQEGLADGNTIYF. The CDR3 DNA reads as TGTGCCAGCAGCCAAGAGGGGCTGGCTGATGGAAACACCATATATTTT.

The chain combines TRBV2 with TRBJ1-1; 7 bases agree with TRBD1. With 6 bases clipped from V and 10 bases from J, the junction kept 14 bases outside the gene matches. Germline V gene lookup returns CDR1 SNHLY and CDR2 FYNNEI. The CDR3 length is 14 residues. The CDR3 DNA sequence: TGTGCCAGCAGGGGGATAGGAGAAGGGACAGTAGCTTTCTTT. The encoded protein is CASRGIGEGTVAFF.

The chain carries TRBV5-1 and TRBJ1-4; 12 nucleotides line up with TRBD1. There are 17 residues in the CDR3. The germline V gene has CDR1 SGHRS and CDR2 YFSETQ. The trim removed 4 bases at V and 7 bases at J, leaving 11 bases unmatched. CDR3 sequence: CASSGGGTGGGGEKLFF. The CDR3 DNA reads TGCGCCAGCAGCGGCGGAGGGACAGGGGGCGGAGGTGAAAAACTGTTTTTT.

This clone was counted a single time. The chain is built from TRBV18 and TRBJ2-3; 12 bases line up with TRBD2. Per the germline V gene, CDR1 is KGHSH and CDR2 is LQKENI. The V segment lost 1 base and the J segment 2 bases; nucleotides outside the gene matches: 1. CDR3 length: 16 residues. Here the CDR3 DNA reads TGTGCCAGCTCACCACGGACTAGCGGGAACACAGATACGCAGTATTTT. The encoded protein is CASSPRTSGNTDTQYF. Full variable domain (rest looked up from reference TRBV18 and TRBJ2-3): NAGVMQNPRHLVRRRGQEARLRCSPMKGHSHVYWYRQLPEEGLKFMVYLQKENIIDESGMPKERFSAEFPKEGPSILRIQQVVRGDSAAYFCASSPRTSGNTDTQYFGPGTRLTVL.

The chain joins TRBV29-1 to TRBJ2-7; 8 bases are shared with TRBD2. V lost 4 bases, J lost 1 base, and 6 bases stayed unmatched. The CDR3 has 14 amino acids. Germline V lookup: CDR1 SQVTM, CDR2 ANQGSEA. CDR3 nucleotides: TGCAGCGTTGTACCGGGACTAGAATCCTACGAGCAGTACTTC. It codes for CSVVPGLESYEQYF.

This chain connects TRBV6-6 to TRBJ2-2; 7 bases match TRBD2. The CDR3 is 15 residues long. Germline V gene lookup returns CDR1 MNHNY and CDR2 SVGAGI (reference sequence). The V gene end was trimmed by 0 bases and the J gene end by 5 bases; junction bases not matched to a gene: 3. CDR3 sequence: CASSYSMGGTGELFF. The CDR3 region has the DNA TGTGCCAGCAGTTACTCGATGGGGGGGACCGGGGAGCTGTTTTTT.

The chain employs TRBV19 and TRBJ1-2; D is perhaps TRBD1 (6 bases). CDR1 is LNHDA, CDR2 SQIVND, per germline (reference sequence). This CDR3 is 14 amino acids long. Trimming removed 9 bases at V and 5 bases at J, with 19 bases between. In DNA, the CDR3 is TGTGCCAGCGCCCCCCTACAGGGTGGGTATGGCTACACCTTC. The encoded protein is CASAPLQGGYGYTF.

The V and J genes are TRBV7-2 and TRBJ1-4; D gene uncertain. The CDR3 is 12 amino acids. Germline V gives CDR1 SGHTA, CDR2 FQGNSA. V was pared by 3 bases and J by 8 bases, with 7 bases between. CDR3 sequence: CASSLTREKLFF. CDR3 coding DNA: TGTGCCAGCAGCTTGACTCGGGAAAAACTGTTTTTT.

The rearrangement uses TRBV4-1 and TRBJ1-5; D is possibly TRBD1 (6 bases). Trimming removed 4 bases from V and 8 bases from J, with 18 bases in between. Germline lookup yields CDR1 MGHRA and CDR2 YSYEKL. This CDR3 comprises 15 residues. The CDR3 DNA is TGCGCCAGCAGCCCAAGGGTGGGGGGGCGCGAGCCCCAGCATTTT. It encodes CASSPRVGGREPQHF.

As DNA, the CDR3 is TGCGCCAGCAGCACCAGACTTCAATACGAGCAGTACTTC. Its protein is CASSTRLQYEQYF. The genes are TRBV5-1 and TRBJ2-7; D call uncertain. The V gene's germline CDR1 is SGHRS and CDR2 YFSETQ. The CDR3 length is 13 residues. With 4 bases removed from V and 4 bases from J, the gap between germline ends came to 12 bases.

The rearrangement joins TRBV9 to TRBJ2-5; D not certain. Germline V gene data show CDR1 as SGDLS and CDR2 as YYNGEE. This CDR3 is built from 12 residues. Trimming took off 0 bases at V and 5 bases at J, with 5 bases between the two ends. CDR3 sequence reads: CASSVGEETQYF. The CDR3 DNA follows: TGTGCCAGCAGCGTAGGAGAGGAGACCCAGTACTTC.

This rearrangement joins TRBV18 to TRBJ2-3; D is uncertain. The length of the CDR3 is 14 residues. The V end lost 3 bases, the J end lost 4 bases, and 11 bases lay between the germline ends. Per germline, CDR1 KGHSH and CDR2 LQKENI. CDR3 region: CASSPETVSDTQYF. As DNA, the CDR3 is TGTGCCAGCTCACCGGAAACAGTCTCAGATACGCAGTATTTT.

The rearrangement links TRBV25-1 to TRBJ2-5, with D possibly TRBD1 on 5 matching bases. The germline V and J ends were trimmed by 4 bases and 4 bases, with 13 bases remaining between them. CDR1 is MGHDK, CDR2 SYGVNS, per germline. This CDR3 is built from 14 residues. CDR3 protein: CASSVPGLGETQYF. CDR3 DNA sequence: TGTGCCAGCAGTGTGCCAGGGTTAGGAGAGACCCAGTACTTC.

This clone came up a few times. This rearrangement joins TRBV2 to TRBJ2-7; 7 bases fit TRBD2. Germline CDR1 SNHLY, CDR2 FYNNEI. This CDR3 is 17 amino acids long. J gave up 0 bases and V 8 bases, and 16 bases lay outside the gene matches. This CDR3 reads CASRIQSGGRSSYEQYF. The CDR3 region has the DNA TGTGCCAGCCGAATCCAATCGGGAGGCAGAAGCTCCTACGAGCAGTACTTC.

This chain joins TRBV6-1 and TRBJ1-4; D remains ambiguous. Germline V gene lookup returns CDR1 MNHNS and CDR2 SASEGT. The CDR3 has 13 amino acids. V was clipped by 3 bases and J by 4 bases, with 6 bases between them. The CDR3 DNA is TGTGCCAGCAGTGACAGCGTTAATGAAAAACTGTTTTTT. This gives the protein CASSDSVNEKLFF.